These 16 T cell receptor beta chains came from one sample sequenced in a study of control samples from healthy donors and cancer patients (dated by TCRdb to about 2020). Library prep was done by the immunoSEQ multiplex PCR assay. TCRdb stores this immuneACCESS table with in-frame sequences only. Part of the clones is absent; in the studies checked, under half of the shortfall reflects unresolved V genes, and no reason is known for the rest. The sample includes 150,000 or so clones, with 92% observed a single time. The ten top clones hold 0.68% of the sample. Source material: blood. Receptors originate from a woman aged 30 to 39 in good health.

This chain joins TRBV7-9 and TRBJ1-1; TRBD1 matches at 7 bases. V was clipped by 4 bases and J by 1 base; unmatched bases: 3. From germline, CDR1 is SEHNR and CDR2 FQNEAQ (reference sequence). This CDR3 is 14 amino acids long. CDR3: CASSSPGGNTEAFF. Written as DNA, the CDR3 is TGTGCCAGCAGCTCTCCAGGGGGGAACACTGAAGCTTTCTTT.

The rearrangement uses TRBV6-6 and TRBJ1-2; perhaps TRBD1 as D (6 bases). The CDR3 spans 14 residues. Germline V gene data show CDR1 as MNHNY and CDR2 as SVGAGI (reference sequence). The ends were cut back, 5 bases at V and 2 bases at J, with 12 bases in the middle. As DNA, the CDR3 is TGTGCCAGCAGTATACAGGACAGCAACTATGGCTACACCTTC. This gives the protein CASSIQDSNYGYTF.

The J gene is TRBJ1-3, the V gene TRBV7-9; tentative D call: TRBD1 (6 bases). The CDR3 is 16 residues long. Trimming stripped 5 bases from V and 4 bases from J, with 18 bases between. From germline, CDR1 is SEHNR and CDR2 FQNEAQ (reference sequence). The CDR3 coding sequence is TGTGCCAGCAGCCCAACAACAGGGACGGAAGGAAACACCATATATTTT. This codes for CASSPTTGTEGNTIYF.

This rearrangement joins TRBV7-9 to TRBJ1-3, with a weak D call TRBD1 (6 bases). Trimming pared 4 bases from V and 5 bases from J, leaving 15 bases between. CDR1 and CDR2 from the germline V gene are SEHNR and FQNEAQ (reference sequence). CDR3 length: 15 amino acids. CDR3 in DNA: TGTGCCAGCAGCTCCCAACAGGGTAATAGAAACACCATATATTTT. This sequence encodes CASSSQQGNRNTIYF.

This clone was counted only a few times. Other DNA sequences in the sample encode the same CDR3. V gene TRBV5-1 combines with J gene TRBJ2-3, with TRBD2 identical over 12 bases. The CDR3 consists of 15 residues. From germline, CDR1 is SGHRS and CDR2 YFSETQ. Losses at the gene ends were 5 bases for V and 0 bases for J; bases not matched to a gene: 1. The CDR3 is CASRGTSGSTDTQYF. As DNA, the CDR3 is TGCGCCAGCAGGGGGACTAGCGGGAGCACAGATACGCAGTATTTT.

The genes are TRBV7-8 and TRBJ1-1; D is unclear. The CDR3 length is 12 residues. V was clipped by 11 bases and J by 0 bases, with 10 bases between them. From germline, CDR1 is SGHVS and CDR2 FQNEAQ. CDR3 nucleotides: TGTGCCCACCAGGAGGTGAACACTGAAGCTTTCTTT. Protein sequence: CAHQEVNTEAFF.

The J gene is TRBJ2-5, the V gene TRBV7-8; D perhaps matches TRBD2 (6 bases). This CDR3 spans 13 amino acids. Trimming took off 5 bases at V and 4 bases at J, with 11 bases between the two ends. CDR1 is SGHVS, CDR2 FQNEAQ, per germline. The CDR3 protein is CASSPQGGETQYF. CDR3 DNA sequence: TGTGCCAGCAGCCCTCAGGGAGGAGAGACCCAGTACTTC. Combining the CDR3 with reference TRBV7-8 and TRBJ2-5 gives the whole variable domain GAGVSQSPRYKVAKRGQDVALRCDPISGHVSLFWYQQALGQGPEFLTYFQNEAQLDKSGLPSDRFFAERPEGSVSTLKIQRTQQEDSAVYLCASSPQGGETQYFGPGTRLLVL.

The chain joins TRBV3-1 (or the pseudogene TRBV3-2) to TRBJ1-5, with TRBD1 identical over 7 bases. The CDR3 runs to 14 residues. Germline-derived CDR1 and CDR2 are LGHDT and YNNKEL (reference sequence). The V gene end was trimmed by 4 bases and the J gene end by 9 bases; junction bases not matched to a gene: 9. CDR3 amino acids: CASSPGTAKRPQHF. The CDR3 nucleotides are TGTGCCAGCAGCCCGGGGACAGCCAAGAGGCCCCAGCATTTT.

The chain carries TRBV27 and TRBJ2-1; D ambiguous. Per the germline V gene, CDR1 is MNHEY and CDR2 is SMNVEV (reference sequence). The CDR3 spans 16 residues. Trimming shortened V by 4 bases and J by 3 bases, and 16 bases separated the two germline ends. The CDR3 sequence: CASSSYTDGIYNEQFF. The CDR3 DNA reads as TGTGCCAGCAGTTCTTACACCGACGGTATCTACAATGAGCAGTTCTTC.

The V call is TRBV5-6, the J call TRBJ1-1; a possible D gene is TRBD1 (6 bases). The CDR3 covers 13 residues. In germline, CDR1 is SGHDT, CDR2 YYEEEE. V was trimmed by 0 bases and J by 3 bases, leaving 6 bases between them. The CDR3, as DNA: TGTGCCAGCAGCTTGGACAGGGACACTGAAGCTTTCTTT. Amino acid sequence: CASSLDRDTEAFF.

The CDR3 sequence is CASSQTGGIDTQYF. CDR3 nucleotides: TGCGCCAGCAGCCAGACAGGGGGCATCGATACGCAGTATTTT. The chain links TRBV4-1 to TRBJ2-3; 10 bases agree with TRBD1. The CDR3 runs to 14 residues. The germline V gene encodes CDR1 MGHRA and CDR2 YSYEKL. Trimming at V came to 3 bases and at J to 6 bases, leaving 3 bases not matched to a gene.

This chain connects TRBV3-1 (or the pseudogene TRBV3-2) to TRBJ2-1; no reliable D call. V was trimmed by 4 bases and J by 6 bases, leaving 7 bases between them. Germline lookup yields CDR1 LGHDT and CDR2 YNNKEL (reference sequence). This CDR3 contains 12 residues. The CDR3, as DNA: TGTGCCAGCAGCCTTTACCCCAATGAGCAGTTCTTC. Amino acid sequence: CASSLYPNEQFF.

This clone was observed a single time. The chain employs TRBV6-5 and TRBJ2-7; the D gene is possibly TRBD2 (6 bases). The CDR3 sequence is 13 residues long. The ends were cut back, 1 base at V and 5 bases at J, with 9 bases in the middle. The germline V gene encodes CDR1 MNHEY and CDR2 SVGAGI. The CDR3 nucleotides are TGTGCCAGCAGTTACTGGCGGGGACACGAGCAGTACTTC. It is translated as CASSYWRGHEQYF.

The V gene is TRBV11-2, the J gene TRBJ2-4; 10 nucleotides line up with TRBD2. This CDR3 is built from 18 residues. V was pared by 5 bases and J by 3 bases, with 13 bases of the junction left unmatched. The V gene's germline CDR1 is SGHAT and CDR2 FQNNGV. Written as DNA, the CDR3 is TGTGCCAGCAGCGTTGACTTTACTAGCGGGATTTTCAAAAACATTCAGTACTTC. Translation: CASSVDFTSGIFKNIQYF.

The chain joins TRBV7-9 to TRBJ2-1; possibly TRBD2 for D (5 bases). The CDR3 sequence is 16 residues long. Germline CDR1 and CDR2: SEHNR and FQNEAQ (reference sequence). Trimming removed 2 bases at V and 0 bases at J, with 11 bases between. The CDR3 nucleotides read TGTGCCAGCAGCTTAAGCGGTCCTTCCTCCTACAATGAGCAGTTCTTC. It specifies CASSLSGPSSYNEQFF.

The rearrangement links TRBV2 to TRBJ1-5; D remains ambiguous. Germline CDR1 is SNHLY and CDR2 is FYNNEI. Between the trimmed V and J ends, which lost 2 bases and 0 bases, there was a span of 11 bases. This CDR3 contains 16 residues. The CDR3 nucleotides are TGTGCCAGCAGTGAACTTGGGGAGTATAGCAATCAGCCCCAGCATTTT. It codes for CASSELGEYSNQPQHF. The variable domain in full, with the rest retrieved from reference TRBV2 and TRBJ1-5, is EPEVTQTPSHQVTQMGQEVILRCVPISNHLYFYWYRQILGQKVEFLVSFYNNEISEKSEIFDDQFSVERPDGSNFTLKIRSTKLEDSAMYFCASSELGEYSNQPQHFGDGTRLSIL.